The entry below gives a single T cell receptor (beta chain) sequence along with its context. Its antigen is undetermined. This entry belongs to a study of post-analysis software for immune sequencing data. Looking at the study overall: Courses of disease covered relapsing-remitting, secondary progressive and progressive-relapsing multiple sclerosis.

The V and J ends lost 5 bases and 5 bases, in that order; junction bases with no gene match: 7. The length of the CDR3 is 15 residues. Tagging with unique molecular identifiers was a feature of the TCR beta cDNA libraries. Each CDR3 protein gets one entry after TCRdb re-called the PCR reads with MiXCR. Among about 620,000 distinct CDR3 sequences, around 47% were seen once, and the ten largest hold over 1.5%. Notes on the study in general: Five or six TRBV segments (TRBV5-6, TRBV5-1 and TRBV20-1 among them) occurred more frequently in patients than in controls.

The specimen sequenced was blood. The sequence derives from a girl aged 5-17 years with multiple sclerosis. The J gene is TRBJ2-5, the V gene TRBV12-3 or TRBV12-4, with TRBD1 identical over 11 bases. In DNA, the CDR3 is TGTGCCAGCAGTGCGCCCGGGACAGGGGGTGAGACCCAGTACTTC. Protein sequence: CASSAPGTGGETQYF.